This note documents a single T cell receptor (beta chain) sequence. There is no known antigen for this receptor. The input lacks base qualities; no much larger clone sits a single base away. The label giving this sample's treatment or condition can be read as: live attenuated yellow fever vaccine strain. Two biological replicates of bulk PBMCs were collected at each blood-draw timepoint. A standard Ficoll-Paque protocol was used to isolate PBMCs from peripheral blood. TriZol was used to extract RNA from bulk PBMCs, CD4 and CD8 fractions, and dextramer-positive and dextramer-negative fractions. The sample belongs to a study of T cells after yellow fever vaccination (dated by TCRdb to about 2019). Describing the broader study: Libraries from fractions with low cell numbers were prepared with the SMART-Seq v4 Ultra Low Input RNA kit. Bulk TCR alpha and beta repertoires were sequenced longitudinally to track T-cell clones before and after primary and booster YFV17D yellow fever vaccination. Two healthy male donors made up the cohort, one aged 18 to 29 years and the other aged 30 to 40 years. Bulk PBMC replicates and cell subsets were isolated from blood drawn at multiple timepoints before and after both primary and secondary immunization. What the research found in general, with its limitations: Because only two donors were included in the study, the extent to which the findings can be generalized is limited. After the booster, most clones that had expanded after primary vaccination were detected again (approximately 95% of CD4 and around nine tenths of CD8), suggesting broad maintenance of memory. Because abundant contaminating clonotypes from the bulk population could be contained in FACS-sorted repertoires, computational filtering was required. A small fraction of clonotypes showed up in both the CD4 and CD8 compartments, probably as a result of convergent recombination. The secondary T-cell response was found to be weaker but faster than the primary response, with a peak reached on day 5 rather than on day 15.

The germline V gene provides CDR1 SGHRS and CDR2 YFSETQ. Including cysteine and phenylalanine, the CDR3 has 16 amino acids. Only the CDR3 DNA is retained, 48 bases long and in frame from the first base. Relative to germline, V is missing 0 bases and J is missing 6 bases, with 9 bases of the junction outside any gene match. TCR cDNA was synthesized by 5'RACE template switching, which introduced a universal primer site and unique molecular identifiers. Priming of cDNA synthesis was performed from both the TCR alpha and TCR beta constant segments. Library amplification involved two PCR steps, and the second step added sample barcodes and sequencing adapters. Sequencing of the libraries was done on either Illumina HiSeq 2500 (2x100 bp) or NovaSeq (2x150 bp). The original methods were these. Reads were demultiplexed and collapsed into UMI consensus sequences with MIGEC, and V(D)J alignment was performed with MiXCR. Vaccine-responding clonotypes were identified with edgeR using replicate PBMC samples, with FDR below 0.01 and a log2 fold change above 5 up to day 15 being required. Each bulk clonotype was labeled CD4 or CD8 based on which sequenced repertoire, CD4 or CD8, contained the clonotype at higher abundance. Using fastp at Q25 and MiXCR, TCRdb reprocessed the public reads and kept productive beta chains. Each entry merges the rows of one CDR3 protein and shows their most common DNA and genes. The V and J calls reflect TCRdb's pipeline rather than the authors' work. This sample is represented by just under 600,000 distinct CDR3 sequences; roughly 13% of them were singletons. The top ten clones comprise about an eighth of the sample.

The sequences come from PBMCs, collected on the day of the yellow fever booster vaccination. The TCR comes from a man aged 30-40 years who received the YFV17D yellow fever vaccine. This sequence uses TRBV5-1 and TRBJ2-4; 7 nucleotides in the junction match TRBD2. The DNA sequence reads TGCGCCAGCAGCTTGGAGGGAGGGGCCGTCGGAAACATTCAGTACTTC. Translated, this gives CASSLEGGAVGNIQYF.